This note documents a single T cell receptor beta chain sequence. Its antigen is currently unknown. The sample belongs to a study of cytomegalovirus exposure and HLA in healthy donors. Whole-study context: The Caucasian-associated ancestry cluster contained about 80% of the 398 genotyped donors. The study, taken as a whole, reports: Cytomegalovirus association was assigned to about 150 TCR beta chains.

In the PCR, 60 Vbeta and 13 Jbeta primers were used. The assay was immunoSEQ multiplex PCR, and TCRdb's table has in-frame clones only and misses some. Among roughly 150,000 clones listed, roughly 80% were seen once. This CDR3 comprises 18 residues. V was clipped by 5 bases and J by 2 bases, with 21 bases between them. CDR1 is SEHNR, CDR2 FQNEAQ, per germline (reference sequence). Sequenced: PBMCs. This clonotype was sampled from a female donor in good health and CMV-seronegative. This chain connects TRBV7-9 to TRBJ2-2; D possibly corresponds to TRBD1 (5 bases). DNA of the CDR3: TGTGCCAGCAGCCCTCCTGACCCAGGGTCCCTTAACACCGGGGAGCTGTTTTTT. Translating it yields CASSPPDPGSLNTGELFF.